Presented here are 17 T cell receptor beta chains from one specimen sequenced in a study of tumor-infiltrating lymphocytes in primary liver carcinoma. The study extracted blood RNA from unsorted whole blood and also extracted germline DNA. From approximately 490 ng total RNA, TCR beta cDNA was generated with a primer in the constant region. ARM-PCR, slightly modified, supplied the TCR beta libraries through three nested multiplex PCR rounds. Two initial PCR rounds of roughly 10 cycles each paired TRBV1-TRBV30 forward primers with a C-beta reverse primer. MiXCR was run by TCRdb on the multiplex PCR reads, yielding one entry per CDR3 protein. This table holds approximately 300,000 distinct CDR3 sequences, over 55% found once. Sequencing used peripheral blood. These receptors all come from a man aged 35-49 years with primary liver carcinoma and hepatitis B virus infection.

On this clonotype itself: A junction end diverges from the germline sequence, so it may reflect a read error. The genes are TRBV11-2 and TRBJ2-1, with a weak D call TRBD1 (5 bases). The CDR3 is 14 residues long. Germline loops: CDR1 SGHAT, CDR2 FQNNGV. In DNA, the CDR3 is TGTGTCAGCAGCTCTCCTTCAGGGATCAATGAGCAGTTCTTC. This gives the protein CVSSSPSGINEQFF. The full variable domain, completed using reference TRBV11-2 and TRBJ2-1, is EAGVAQSPRYKIIEKRQSVAFWCNPISGHATLYWYQQILGQGPKLLIQFQNNGVVDDSQLPKDRFSAERLKGVDSTLKIQPAKLEDSAVYLCVSSSPSGINEQFFGPGTRLTVL.

Remarks on this clonotype: The junction shows a germline mismatch at one end, possibly a read error. The rearrangement uses TRBV12-3 or TRBV12-4 and TRBJ1-2; 9 nucleotides align to TRBD1. The CDR3 spans 14 residues. Here the CDR3 DNA reads TGTGACAGCAGCCGGGGACAGGGCTTGTATGGTTACACCTTC. It is translated as CDSSRGQGLYGYTF.

This clonotype was seen a few times. This may be a read error: a much more frequent sequence differs by one nucleotide. The chain uses TRBV11-1 and TRBJ2-1, with a weak D call TRBD1 (6 bases). The CDR3 runs to 16 residues. Germline V lookup: CDR1 SGHAT, CDR2 FQDESV (reference sequence). The CDR3 bases are TGTGCCAGCAGCCACCTTGGCAGGACCAGGGGCAATGGGCAGTTCTTC. It specifies CASSHLGRTRGNGQFF.

This rearrangement joins TRBV7-9 to TRBJ1-4; TRBD1 agrees at 9 bases. The CDR3 contains 15 residues. With V trimmed by 6 bases and J by 12 bases, 14 bases remained unmatched. Germline-derived CDR1 and CDR2 are SEHNR and FQNEAQ (reference sequence). CDR3 sequence reads: CASSYSGTGYEELFF. CDR3 DNA sequence: TGTGCCAGCAGTTACTCCGGGACAGGGTACGAAGAACTGTTTTTT.

The CDR3 loop is CATSDQGGSYNEQFF. In nucleotides, the CDR3 is TGTGCCACCAGTGACCAGGGAGGGTCCTACAATGAGCAGTTCTTC. This chain joins TRBV24-1 and TRBJ2-1, with 7 bases fitting TRBD2. The CDR3 covers 15 residues. Looked up from germline, CDR1 is KGHDR and CDR2 is SFDVKD. The J segment lost 1 base and the V segment lost 4 bases, leaving 3 bases of the junction unmatched.

Comments on this clonotype: The DNA is omitted, as the CDR3 cannot be located on it reliably, and the CDR3 follows TCRdb's listing. The V and J genes are TRBV11-2 and TRBJ2-2; the D call in the table, TRBD2, was not verified against the DNA. The CDR3 is 14 amino acids long, termini counted. Germline-derived CDR1 and CDR2 are SGHAT and FQNNGV. The chain's CDR3 is CASSFGAGAWEPFF.

The chain carries TRBV10-2 and TRBJ2-3; no clear D gene. CDR1 and CDR2 (germline): WSHSY, SAAADI. The CDR3 extends over 11 amino acids. The DNA of the CDR3 is TGCGCAGGCAGTCACACAGATACGCAGTATTTT. Its translation is CAGSHTDTQYF.

In the case of this clonotype: Possible read error: a much larger clone is one base away. The chain recombines TRBV6-6 with TRBJ2-1, with 8 nucleotides matching TRBD2. CDR1 MNHNY and CDR2 SVGAGI come from the germline V gene (reference sequence). CDR3 length: 14 residues. The CDR3 is CTSSPGTRANEQFF. The CDR3 DNA is TGTACCAGCAGTCCCGGGACTAGGGCAAATGAGCAGTTCTTC.

In regard to this clonotype: Germline and junction disagree at one end, which may indicate a read error. The rearrangement links TRBV6-4 to TRBJ2-1; 9 bases match TRBD2. Germline V gene sequence: CDR1 MRHNA, CDR2 SNTAGT. The CDR3 has 15 amino acids. The CDR3 protein is CASSYSVAGEDERFF. Written as DNA, the CDR3 is TGTGCCAGCAGTTACTCGGTAGCGGGAGAGGATGAGCGGTTCTTC.

As regards this clonotype: One end of the junction fails to match germline, which may point to a read error. This chain links TRBV30 with TRBJ1-1; 7 positions match TRBD1. The CDR3 covers 13 residues. Germline lookup yields CDR1 GTSNPN and CDR2 SVGIG (reference sequence). CDR3 in DNA: TGTGTCTGGAGCGGACAGGTTAACACTGAAGCTTTCTTT. Its translation is CVWSGQVNTEAFF.

The genes are TRBV12-3 or TRBV12-4 and TRBJ1-6; D remains unclear. This CDR3 has 15 amino acids. V was cut by 7 bases and J by 0 bases, with 10 bases left in between. CDR3 loop: CASTSGDSYNSPLHF. DNA for the CDR3: TGTGCCAGCACCTCTGGGGACTCCTATAATTCACCCCTCCACTTT.

This clonotype was detected only once. The chain joins TRBV12-3 or TRBV12-4 to TRBJ1-2; the match to TRBD1 covers 8 bases. This CDR3 is 13 amino acids long. The CDR3 reads CVNSPDRDTGYTF. The DNA of the CDR3 is TGTGTCAACAGTCCGGACAGGGATACTGGCTACACCTTC.

This sequence joins TRBV10-3 and TRBJ2-2; D possibly corresponds to TRBD1 (6 bases). The V end lost 8 bases, the J end lost 0 bases, and 10 bases lay between the germline ends. This CDR3 spans 14 amino acids. The germline CDR1 and CDR2 sequences are ENHRY and SYGVKD. The CDR3 sequence: CAISTGPNTGELFF. In DNA, the CDR3 is TGTGCCATCTCTACAGGGCCGAACACCGGGGAGCTGTTTTTT.

This clonotype has ten or more counts. This chain links TRBV29-1 with TRBJ2-3; either TRBD1 or TRBD2 may supply D (5 bases each). Germline-derived CDR1 and CDR2 are SQVTM and ANQGSEA. The CDR3 has 15 amino acids. The germline V and J ends were trimmed by 4 bases and 5 bases, with 19 bases remaining between them. CDR3 nucleotide sequence: TGCAGCGTTGTGCTTCCGGGGCGAGAGAAAGATACGCAGTATTTT. Its protein product is CSVVLPGREKDTQYF.

This chain uses TRBV5-1 with TRBJ1-4; D is unclear. The germline CDR1 and CDR2 sequences are SGHRS and YFSETQ. CDR3 length equals 15 residues. Deletions cut 0 bases from V and 5 bases from J, with 11 bases between. As DNA, the CDR3 is TGCGCCAGCAGCTTGGGGACCGGAACAAATGAAAAACTGTTTTTT. Translation: CASSLGTGTNEKLFF. The full variable domain, its missing parts supplied by reference TRBV5-1 and TRBJ1-4, is KAGVTQTPRYLIKTRGQQVTLSCSPISGHRSVSWYQQTPGQGLQFLFEYFSETQRNKGNFPGRFSGRQFSNSRSEMNVSTLELGDSALYLCASSLGTGTNEKLFFGSGTQLSVL.

The J gene is TRBJ2-2, the V gene TRBV5-1; D gene ambiguous. This CDR3 contains 14 residues. Germline loops: CDR1 SGHRS, CDR2 YFSETQ. Deletions cut 4 bases from V and 5 bases from J, with 12 bases between. The CDR3 DNA sequence: TGCGCCAGCAGCCCGGGCGAACAAACCGGGGAGCTGTTTTTT. It is translated as CASSPGEQTGELFF.

Worth noting for this clonotype: This may arise from a read error, as a much more abundant clone is one base away. The chain employs TRBV6-2 or TRBV6-3 and TRBJ2-7; TRBD2 aligns across 7 bases. The CDR3 contains 14 residues. Germline CDR1 reads MNHEY; CDR2 reads SVGEGT. This CDR3 is CASMGEGASPERYF. The CDR3 region has the DNA TGTGCCAGCATGGGGGAGGGAGCCTCCCCGGAGCGGTACTTC.